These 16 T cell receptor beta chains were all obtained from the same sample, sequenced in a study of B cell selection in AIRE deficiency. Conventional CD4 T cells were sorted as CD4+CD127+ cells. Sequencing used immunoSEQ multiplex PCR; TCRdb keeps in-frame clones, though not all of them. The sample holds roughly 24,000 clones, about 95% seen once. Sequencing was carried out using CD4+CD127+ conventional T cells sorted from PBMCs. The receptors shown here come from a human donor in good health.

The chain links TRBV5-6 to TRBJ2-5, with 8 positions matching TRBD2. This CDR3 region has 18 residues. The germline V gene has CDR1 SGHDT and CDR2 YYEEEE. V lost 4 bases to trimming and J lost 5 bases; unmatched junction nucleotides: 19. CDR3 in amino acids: CASSRPGAWGSGGETQYF. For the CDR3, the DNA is TGTGCCAGCAGCCGCCCCGGGGCTTGGGGGAGCGGGGGTGAGACCCAGTACTTC.

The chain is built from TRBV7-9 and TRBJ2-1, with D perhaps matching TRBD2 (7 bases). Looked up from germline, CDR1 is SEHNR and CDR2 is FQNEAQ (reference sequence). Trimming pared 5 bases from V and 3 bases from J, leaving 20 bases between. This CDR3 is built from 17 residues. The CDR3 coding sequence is TGTGCCAGCAGCCCCGGAGGGGGGGCTGTTCTCTACAATGAGCAGTTCTTC. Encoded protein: CASSPGGGAVLYNEQFF. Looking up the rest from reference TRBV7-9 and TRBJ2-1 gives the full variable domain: DTGVSQNPRHKITKRGQNVTFRCDPISEHNRLYWYRQTLGQGPEFLTYFQNEAQLEKSRLLSDRFSAERPKGSFSTLEIQRTEQGDSAMYLCASSPGGGAVLYNEQFFGPGTRLTVL.

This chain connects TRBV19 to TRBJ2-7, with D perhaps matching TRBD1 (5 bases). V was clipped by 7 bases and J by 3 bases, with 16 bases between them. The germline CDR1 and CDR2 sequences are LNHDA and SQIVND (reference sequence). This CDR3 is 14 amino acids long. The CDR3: CASNPGQAYYEQYF. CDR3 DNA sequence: TGTGCCAGTAACCCCGGACAAGCTTACTACGAGCAGTACTTC.

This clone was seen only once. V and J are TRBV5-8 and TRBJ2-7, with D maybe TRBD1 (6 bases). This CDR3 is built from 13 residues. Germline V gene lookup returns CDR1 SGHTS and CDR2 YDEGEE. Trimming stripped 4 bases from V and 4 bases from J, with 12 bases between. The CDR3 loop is CASSKDRHYEQYF. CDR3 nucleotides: TGTGCCAGCAGCAAGGACAGACATTACGAGCAGTACTTC.

CDR3 region: CASNEGGPSTEAFF. The CDR3 region has the DNA TGTGCCAGCAACGAAGGGGGTCCGAGCACTGAAGCTTTCTTT. This chain uses TRBV6-1 with TRBJ1-1, with D perhaps TRBD1 (6 bases). V was clipped by 7 bases and J by 4 bases, with 16 bases between them. The germline V gene encodes CDR1 MNHNS and CDR2 SASEGT. The CDR3 sequence is 14 residues long.

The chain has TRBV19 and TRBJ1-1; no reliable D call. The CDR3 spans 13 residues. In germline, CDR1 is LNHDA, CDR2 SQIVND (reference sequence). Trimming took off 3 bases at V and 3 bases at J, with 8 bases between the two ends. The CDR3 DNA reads TGTGCCAGTAGTATCGGGAGGGACACTGAAGCTTTCTTT. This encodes CASSIGRDTEAFF.

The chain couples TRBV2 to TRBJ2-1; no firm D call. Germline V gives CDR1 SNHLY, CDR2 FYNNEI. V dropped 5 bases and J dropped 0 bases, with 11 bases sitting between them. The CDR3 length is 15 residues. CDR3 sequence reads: CASSRDRSSYNEQFF. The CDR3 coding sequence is TGTGCCAGCAGTAGAGACCGGAGCTCCTACAATGAGCAGTTCTTC.

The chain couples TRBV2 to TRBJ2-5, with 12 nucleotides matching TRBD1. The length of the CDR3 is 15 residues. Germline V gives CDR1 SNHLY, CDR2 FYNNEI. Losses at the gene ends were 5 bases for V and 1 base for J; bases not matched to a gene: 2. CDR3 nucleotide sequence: TGTGCCAGCAGTCCGGGACAGGGGGCCCAAGAGACCCAGTACTTC. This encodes CASSPGQGAQETQYF.

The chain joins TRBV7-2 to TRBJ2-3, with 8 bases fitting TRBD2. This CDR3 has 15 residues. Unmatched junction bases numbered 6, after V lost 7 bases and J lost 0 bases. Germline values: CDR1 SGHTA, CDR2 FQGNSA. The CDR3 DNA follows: TGTGCCAGCAAAGGGAGCGGGGGAAGCACAGATACGCAGTATTTT. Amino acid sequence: CASKGSGGSTDTQYF.

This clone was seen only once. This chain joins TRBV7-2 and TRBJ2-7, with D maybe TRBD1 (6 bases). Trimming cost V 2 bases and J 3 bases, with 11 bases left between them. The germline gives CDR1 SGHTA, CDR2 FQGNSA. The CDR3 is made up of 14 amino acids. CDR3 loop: CASSLYPGDYEQYF. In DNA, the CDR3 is TGTGCCAGCAGCTTATACCCAGGGGACTACGAGCAGTACTTC.

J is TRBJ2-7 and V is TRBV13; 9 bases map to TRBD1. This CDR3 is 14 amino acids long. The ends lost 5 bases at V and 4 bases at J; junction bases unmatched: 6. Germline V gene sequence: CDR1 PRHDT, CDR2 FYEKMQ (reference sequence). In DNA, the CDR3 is TGTGCCAGCAGCCTGGGGACAGGGATTTACGAGCAGTACTTC. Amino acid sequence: CASSLGTGIYEQYF.

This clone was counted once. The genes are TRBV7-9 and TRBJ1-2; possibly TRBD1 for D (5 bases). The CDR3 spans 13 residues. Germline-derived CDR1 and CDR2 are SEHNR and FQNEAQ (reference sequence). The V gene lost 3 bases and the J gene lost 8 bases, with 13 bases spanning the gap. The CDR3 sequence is CASSFMGGEGYTF. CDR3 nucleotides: TGTGCCAGCAGCTTCATGGGGGGAGAGGGCTACACCTTC. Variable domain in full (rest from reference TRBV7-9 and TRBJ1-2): DTGVSQNPRHKITKRGQNVTFRCDPISEHNRLYWYRQTLGQGPEFLTYFQNEAQLEKSRLLSDRFSAERPKGSFSTLEIQRTEQGDSAMYLCASSFMGGEGYTFGSGTRLTVV.

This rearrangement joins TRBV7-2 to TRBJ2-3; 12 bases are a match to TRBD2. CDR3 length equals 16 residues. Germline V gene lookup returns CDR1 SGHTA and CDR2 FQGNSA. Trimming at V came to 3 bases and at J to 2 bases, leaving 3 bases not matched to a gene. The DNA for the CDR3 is TGTGCCAGCAGCTTCGGACTAGCGGGACTCACAGATACGCAGTATTTT. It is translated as CASSFGLAGLTDTQYF.

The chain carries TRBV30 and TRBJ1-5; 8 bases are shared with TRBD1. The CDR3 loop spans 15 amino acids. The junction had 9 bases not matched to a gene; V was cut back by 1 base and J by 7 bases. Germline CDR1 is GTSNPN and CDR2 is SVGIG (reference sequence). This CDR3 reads CAWSDLDREEQPQHF. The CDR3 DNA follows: TGTGCCTGGAGTGACCTGGACAGGGAGGAGCAGCCCCAGCATTTT.

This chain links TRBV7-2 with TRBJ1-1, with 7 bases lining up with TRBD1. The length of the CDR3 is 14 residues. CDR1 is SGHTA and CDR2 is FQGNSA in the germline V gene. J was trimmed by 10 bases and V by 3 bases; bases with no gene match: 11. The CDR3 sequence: CASSLDPRGGRAFF. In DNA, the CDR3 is TGTGCCAGCAGCTTGGACCCCAGGGGGGGGAGAGCTTTCTTT.

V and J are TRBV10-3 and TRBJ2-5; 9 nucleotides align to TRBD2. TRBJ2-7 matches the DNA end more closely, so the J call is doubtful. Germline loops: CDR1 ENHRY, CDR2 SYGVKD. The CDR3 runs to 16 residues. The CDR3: CAISEIPGLAKDEQYF. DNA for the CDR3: TGTGCCATCAGTGAGATCCCGGGACTAGCCAAGGACGAGCAGTACTTC.